This T cell receptor (beta chain) was sequenced for a study of T cells in Graves' hyperthyroidism and ophthalmopathy. Hyperthyroidism, newly diagnosed and lasting under 2 months, affected patients aged 18 to 65. Blood from later-ophthalmopathy patients was taken at first hyperthyroidism diagnosis. Amplification of TCR beta CDR3 regions was performed using RNA transcripts as template. Researchers ran a first-round RT-PCR on the TCR CDR3 using the HTBI primer set. TCRdb passed the multiplex PCR reads through MiXCR, listing each CDR3 protein once. The table includes about 160,000 distinct CDR3 sequences, roughly 10% detected once. CDR1 and CDR2 from the germline V gene are MDHEN and SYDVKM. The CDR3 is 13 residues long. V gave up 4 bases and J gave up 2 bases, with 9 bases separating them. Study-wide points: A model built on 13 V-J features separated ophthalmopathy from stable hyperthyroidism. For ophthalmopathy, model prediction preceded onset by a median 6.5 months.

The table lists this clonotype with many counts. Its target is not known. The chain combines TRBV28 with TRBJ2-7; D uncertain. This TCR derives from a woman in her late teens or twenties with Graves' hyperthyroidism that later progressed to Graves' ophthalmopathy. The sequenced material came from blood. This CDR3 reads CASSSVETYEQYF. CDR3 in DNA: TGTGCCAGCAGTTCGGTAGAGACCTACGAGCAGTACTTC.